The sequence of this T cell receptor beta chain was determined in a study of CD8+ T cells in alopecia areata. Looking at the study overall: The protocol delivered tofacitinib for 6 to 18 months, then withdrew it for 6 months.

As to treatment: oral pan-JAK inhibitor, 5-10 mg twice daily. Lesional scalp punch biopsies and peripheral blood came from alopecia areata patients. Isolated RNA was reverse transcribed into cDNA used as the sequencing template. TCRdb's table, derived via immunoSEQ multiplex PCR, lists solely in-frame clones and lacks some. The sample holds approximately 180,000 clones, 50% to 70% seen once. The germline gives CDR1 LNHDA, CDR2 SQIVND (reference sequence). Trimming removed 5 bases from V and 1 base from J, with 8 bases in between. The CDR3 covers 14 residues. In its sample, this clone was seen a few times. Its antigen remains unidentified. Study-wide points: Affected lesional scalp, above all in alopecia totalis/universalis, was more clonal than normal scalp.

This TCR was recovered from a human donor with alopecia areata. This rearrangement joins TRBV19 to TRBJ2-2, with D possibly being TRBD1 or TRBD2 (5 bases each). The sequencing here drew on CD4+ T cells sorted from blood, taken between weeks 47 and 50, from a patient treated with tofacitinib. This CDR3 is CASSGGLNTGELFF. The DNA of the CDR3 is TGTGCCAGTAGTGGGGGTCTGAACACCGGGGAGCTGTTTTTT.